This T cell receptor (beta chain) was sequenced for a study of patients and donors after allogeneic stem cell transplantation. V was cut by 2 bases and J by 4 bases, with 12 bases left in between. Germline V lookup: CDR1 MNHEY, CDR2 SVGEGT. The CDR3 consists of 15 residues. TCRdb processed the RT-PCR reads anew with MiXCR; each CDR3 protein has one entry. The table includes 70,000 or so distinct CDR3 sequences, about 30% detected once. Sequencing was done on a sample of blood, either unsorted or a sorted T cell fraction (not recorded which). The sequence came from a human donor who was either an allogeneic HSCT recipient or a stem cell or donor lymphocyte infusion donor (not recorded which). It is not recorded whose cells these are; they may come from a transplant donor. The gene calls are TRBV6-2 or TRBV6-3 and TRBJ1-5, with a tentative D call TRBD1 (6 bases). As DNA, the CDR3 is TGTGCCAGCAGTTACGTAATACAGGGAAATCAGCCCCAGCATTTT. It is translated as CASSYVIQGNQPQHF.